Each of the 27 T cell receptor beta chains below was sequenced from the same sample in a study of radiotherapy plus CTLA-4 blockade in lung cancer. Libraries were prepared by immunoSEQ multiplex PCR; TCRdb keeps only in-frame clonotypes and omits some of them. The sample has tens of thousands of clones; approximately 80% are singletons. Here the sequenced sample was peripheral blood, taken from a patient treated with radiotherapy plus ipilimumab. Every receptor here comes from a human donor with non-small cell lung cancer who had a complete response to radiotherapy plus ipilimumab.

The chain combines TRBV29-1 with TRBJ2-1; D is perhaps TRBD1 or TRBD2 (5 bases each). Germline V gene sequence: CDR1 SQVTM, CDR2 ANQGSEA. CDR3 size: 13 residues. Deletions cut 3 bases from V and 3 bases from J, with 9 bases between. The CDR3 loop reads CSVEGDDYNEQFF. The CDR3 coding sequence is TGCAGCGTTGAGGGGGACGACTACAATGAGCAGTTCTTC.

The table lists this clone with a few counts. The chain employs TRBV9 and TRBJ1-2; D is uncertain. V dropped 0 bases and J dropped 0 bases, with 9 bases sitting between them. Germline CDR1 is SGDLS and CDR2 is YYNGEE. This CDR3 region has 15 residues. The CDR3 loop reads CASSVGWAANYGYTF. In DNA, the CDR3 is TGTGCCAGCAGCGTAGGCTGGGCCGCTAACTATGGCTACACCTTC.

V usage is TRBV21-1 and J usage is TRBJ1-1. TRBV21-1 constitutes a pseudogene. The CDR3 spans 16 residues. The CDR3 region has the DNA TGTGCCAGCAGCAAGCGGGGCCACGGGGAGAACACTGAAGCTTTCTTT. Protein sequence: CASSKRGHGENTEAFF.

This clone was found a few times. V is TRBV7-9 and J is TRBJ1-2; D gene unclear. Trimming shortened V by 7 bases and J by 4 bases, and 22 bases separated the two germline ends. CDR3 length: 16 residues. Germline V CDR1 and CDR2: SEHNR, FQNEAQ (reference sequence). The chain's CDR3 is CASTRTGARKIYGYTF. CDR3 coding DNA: TGTGCCAGCACAAGAACGGGAGCGAGGAAGATCTATGGCTACACCTTC.

This clone was picked up a small number of times. This chain connects TRBV7-2 to TRBJ1-5; possibly TRBD1 for D (5 bases). The germline V gene encodes CDR1 SGHTA and CDR2 FQGNSA. The CDR3 contains 15 residues. V was shortened by 2 bases and J by 1 base, with 9 bases between the two germline ends. The CDR3 DNA sequence: TGTGCCAGCAGCTTATTTGGGGGGAGCAATCAGCCCCAGCATTTT. It specifies CASSLFGGSNQPQHF.

This chain links TRBV6-5 with TRBJ2-3; a weak D match, TRBD1 (5 bases). There are 11 residues in the CDR3. Trimming cost V 9 bases and J 5 bases, with 9 bases left between them. CDR1 and CDR2 (germline): MNHEY, SVGAGI. The CDR3 spells CASLRGDTQYF. DNA of the CDR3: TGTGCCAGTCTAAGGGGAGATACGCAGTATTTT.

The gene calls are TRBV16 and TRBJ2-5; no clear D. This CDR3 contains 12 residues. Germline CDR1 and CDR2: KGHSY and FQNENV. The V end lost 4 bases, the J end lost 5 bases, and 8 bases lay between the germline ends. CDR3 region: CASSPFAETQYF. Here the CDR3 DNA reads TGTGCCAGCAGCCCGTTTGCGGAGACCCAGTACTTC.

This clone appeared once. This chain uses TRBV5-8 with TRBJ1-5, with D tentatively TRBD1 (6 bases). The germline CDR1 and CDR2 sequences are SGHTS and YDEGEE. Trimming shortened V by 2 bases and J by 5 bases, and 14 bases separated the two germline ends. The CDR3 loop spans 15 amino acids. The CDR3 is CASSLQGGLYQPQHF. The CDR3 DNA reads as TGTGCCAGCAGCTTACAGGGTGGGTTGTATCAGCCCCAGCATTTT.

CDR3 sequence: CASSQDNALPSSYNEQFF. In DNA form, the CDR3 reads TGTGCCAGCAGCCAAGATAATGCCCTACCGAGCTCCTACAATGAGCAGTTCTTC. The chain has TRBV14 and TRBJ2-1; D gene uncertain. The V end lost 0 bases, the J end lost 0 bases, and 15 bases lay between the germline ends. This CDR3 region has 18 residues. The V gene's germline CDR1 is SGHDN and CDR2 FVKESK.

The rearrangement links TRBV30 to TRBJ1-5, with 7 bases aligning to TRBD1. This CDR3 spans 14 amino acids. V shed 2 bases and J 6 bases; nucleotides not matched to a gene: 7. Germline V CDR1 and CDR2: GTSNPN, SVGIG (reference sequence). The CDR3: CAWSPLQGSQPQHF. The CDR3 region has the DNA TGTGCCTGGAGTCCCCTACAGGGGAGTCAGCCCCAGCATTTT.

The chain couples TRBV5-6 to TRBJ1-1; possibly TRBD1 for D (6 bases). The germline CDR1 and CDR2 sequences are SGHDT and YYEEEE. Trimming took off 4 bases at V and 5 bases at J, with 15 bases between the two ends. The CDR3 contains 14 residues. In DNA form, the CDR3 reads TGTGCCAGCAGCCAGGGGACATTCAGTACTGAAGCTTTCTTT. Translating gives CASSQGTFSTEAFF.

The V gene is TRBV6-5, the J gene TRBJ2-3; D could derive from TRBD1 or TRBD2 (6 bases each). V lost 7 bases and J 6 bases, leaving 14 bases between the germline ends. The CDR3 extends over 13 amino acids. Per germline, CDR1 MNHEY and CDR2 SVGAGI. The DNA for the CDR3 is TGTGCCAGCATCCCCGCGGGACATGATACGCAGTATTTT. Its protein product is CASIPAGHDTQYF.

This clone was seen once. CDR3 in DNA: TGTGCCAGCAGTTTGATGTGGGGACACTACAATGAGCAGTTCTTC. Translation: CASSLMWGHYNEQFF. The chain combines TRBV27 with TRBJ2-1, with D perhaps matching TRBD1 (6 bases). The V and J ends lost 3 bases and 3 bases respectively, with 12 bases between them. CDR1 is MNHEY, CDR2 SMNVEV, per germline (reference sequence). The CDR3 contains 15 residues.

J is TRBJ2-3 and V is TRBV6-5; 9 bases map to TRBD2. This CDR3 has 13 amino acids. In germline, CDR1 is MNHEY, CDR2 SVGAGI. The V gene end was trimmed by 7 bases and the J gene end by 1 base; junction bases not matched to a gene: 0. The CDR3 nucleotides are TGTGCCAGCATAGCGGGGGGCACAGATACGCAGTATTTT. This sequence encodes CASIAGGTDTQYF.

The genes are TRBV15 and TRBJ1-2, with D unclear. The ends were cut back, 0 bases at V and 4 bases at J, with 3 bases in the middle. There are 12 residues in the CDR3. Germline-derived CDR1 and CDR2 are LNHNV and YYDKDF (reference sequence). The CDR3 loop reads CATSRDSYGYTF. As DNA, the CDR3 is TGTGCCACCAGCAGAGATTCCTATGGCTACACCTTC.

The chain uses TRBV13 and TRBJ1-1; D is undetermined. The V gene lost 5 bases and the J gene lost 4 bases, with 17 bases spanning the gap. The CDR3 is 15 residues long. Germline V lookup: CDR1 PRHDT, CDR2 FYEKMQ (reference sequence). This CDR3 is CASSLQGTRTTEAFF. CDR3 nucleotides: TGTGCCAGCAGCCTGCAAGGAACCCGGACCACTGAAGCTTTCTTT.

CDR3 loop: CASSSRMTDNYGYTF. CDR3 DNA sequence: TGTGCCAGCAGCTCTCGGATGACGGATAACTATGGCTACACCTTC. This chain links TRBV7-2 with TRBJ1-2; no reliable D call. The V gene lost 4 bases and the J gene lost 1 base, with 13 bases spanning the gap. The germline gives CDR1 SGHTA, CDR2 FQGNSA. The CDR3 contains 15 residues.

The rearrangement uses TRBV7-9 and TRBJ1-5; D is ambiguous. CDR1 and CDR2 (germline): SEHNR, FQNEAQ (reference sequence). CDR3 length: 15 amino acids. V was trimmed by 1 base and J by 4 bases, leaving 11 bases between them. The CDR3 protein is CASSLDLRENQPQHF. The CDR3 nucleotides are TGTGCCAGCAGCTTAGATCTCCGGGAGAATCAGCCCCAGCATTTT.

The chain carries TRBV2 and TRBJ2-5; 8 bases are shared with TRBD1. The CDR3 has 14 residues. V shed 4 bases, J shed 6 bases, and the junction held 7 bases outside the gene matches. The germline gives CDR1 SNHLY, CDR2 FYNNEI. CDR3 sequence: CASSGQGSRKTQYF. Written as DNA, the CDR3 is TGTGCCAGCAGTGGACAGGGGAGTAGGAAGACCCAGTACTTC. Together with reference TRBV2 and TRBJ2-5, the CDR3 gives the full variable domain: EPEVTQTPSHQVTQMGQEVILRCVPISNHLYFYWYRQILGQKVEFLVSFYNNEISEKSEIFDDQFSVERPDGSNFTLKIRSTKLEDSAMYFCASSGQGSRKTQYFGPGTRLLVL.

The J gene is TRBJ1-2, the V gene TRBV7-9; TRBD1 matches 9 bases. The germline gives CDR1 SEHNR, CDR2 FQNEAQ (reference sequence). There are 16 residues in the CDR3. Trimming took 1 base from V and 7 from J; bases not matched to a gene: 10. In DNA, the CDR3 is TGTGCCAGCAGCTTAGTTGAGTCGCGGACAGGGGTTGGCTACACCTTC. It codes for CASSLVESRTGVGYTF.

This clone was detected once. The chain has TRBV6-5 and TRBJ2-2; TRBD2 aligns across 10 bases. After removal of 4 bases from V and 3 bases from J, the junction contained 2 bases not matched to a gene. The V gene's germline CDR1 is MNHEY and CDR2 SVGAGI. The CDR3 runs to 15 residues. In DNA form, the CDR3 reads TGTGCCAGCAGTTCCGGACTAGCGGACACCGGGGAGCTGTTTTTT. Translation gives CASSSGLADTGELFF.

The chain uses TRBV20-1 and TRBJ1-1, with D unclear. Germline CDR1 is DFQATT and CDR2 is SNEGSKA (reference sequence). The CDR3 runs to 11 residues. V gave up 3 bases and J gave up 5 bases, with 7 bases separating them. The CDR3 protein is CSASWETEAFF. CDR3 bases: TGCAGTGCTAGCTGGGAGACTGAAGCTTTCTTT.

CDR3 DNA: TGTGCCAGCAGTTACCAAACAGGGCCCCTCTACGAGCAGTACTTC. Encoded protein: CASSYQTGPLYEQYF. This chain joins TRBV6-6 and TRBJ2-7, with D perhaps matching TRBD1 (6 bases). This CDR3 has 15 residues. Trimming stripped 2 bases from V and 3 bases from J, with 14 bases between. Germline V CDR1 and CDR2: MNHNY, SVGAGI (reference sequence).

CDR3 sequence reads: CASSRRTARVVEKLFF. CDR3 nucleotides: TGTGCCAGCAGCCGTCGCACCGCTCGAGTCGTTGAAAAACTGTTTTTT. V usage is TRBV11-2 and J usage is TRBJ1-4; D not certain. V lost 5 bases, J lost 7 bases, and 20 bases lay in between. CDR1 SGHAT and CDR2 FQNNGV come from the germline V gene. The CDR3 runs to 16 residues.

The V and J genes are TRBV27 and TRBJ1-2; 9 positions match TRBD1. The CDR3 extends over 13 amino acids. The germline V gene encodes CDR1 MNHEY and CDR2 SMNVEV (reference sequence). Unmatched junction bases numbered 5, after V lost 5 bases and J lost 7 bases. The CDR3 protein is CASSPGQGGGYTF. CDR3 nucleotide sequence: TGTGCCAGCAGTCCGGGACAGGGAGGTGGCTACACCTTC.

This chain uses TRBV7-9 with TRBJ2-2; D gene uncertain. From germline, CDR1 is SEHNR and CDR2 FQNEAQ (reference sequence). Trimming left V 5 bases short and J 6 bases short, with 4 bases between. The CDR3 extends over 11 amino acids. CDR3 in amino acids: CASSPSGELFF. CDR3 DNA: TGTGCCAGCAGCCCCTCCGGGGAGCTGTTTTTT.

The chain joins TRBV30 to TRBJ2-7; 8 nucleotides match TRBD1. The V gene's germline CDR1 is GTSNPN and CDR2 SVGIG (reference sequence). J lost 6 bases, V lost 5 bases, and 3 bases had no gene match. CDR3 size: 11 residues. Here the CDR3 DNA reads TGTGCCTGGCACGGGACAGGCGAGCAGTACTTC. Translated, it gives CAWHGTGEQYF.